Below, 10 T cell receptor beta chains from the same sample are listed, as sequenced in a study of blood T cell repertoires in COVID-19. Produced via immunoSEQ multiplex PCR; TCRdb's table is partial and in-frame only. The sample shows approximately 50,000 clones, around 80% of them seen only once. What was sequenced was peripheral blood. These receptors were obtained from a man in his 70s with acute or convalescent COVID-19.

The chain is built from TRBV7-2 and TRBJ2-5; TRBD1 agrees at 11 bases. The CDR3 has 18 residues. V trimming: 5 bases; J trimming: 6 bases; junction bases outside the gene matches: 17. From germline, CDR1 is SGHTA and CDR2 FQGNSA. CDR3: CASSAKEAGQGVQKTQYF. In nucleotides, the CDR3 is TGTGCCAGCAGCGCAAAGGAAGCGGGACAGGGGGTTCAGAAGACCCAGTACTTC.

The chain combines TRBV29-1 with TRBJ1-2; 7 bases align to TRBD1. CDR1 and CDR2 from the germline V gene are SQVTM and ANQGSEA. After removal of 6 bases from V and 4 bases from J, the junction contained 2 bases not matched to a gene. This CDR3 contains 11 residues. In DNA form, the CDR3 reads TGCAGCGTGACAGGGATCTATGGCTACACCTTC. This gives the protein CSVTGIYGYTF.

The sample holds one count of this clone. This chain's CDR3 is CASSFPSGGQETQYF. The CDR3 nucleotides are TGTGCCAGCAGCTTCCCTTCGGGGGGCCAAGAGACCCAGTACTTC. The chain employs TRBV7-2 and TRBJ2-5; 7 nucleotides line up with TRBD2. CDR1 and CDR2 (germline): SGHTA, FQGNSA. With V trimmed by 3 bases and J by 1 base, 5 bases remained unmatched. The CDR3 totals 15 residues.

This clone came up a few times. The chain couples TRBV29-1 to TRBJ1-5; possible D gene TRBD1, 5 bases. V lost 2 bases and J 6 bases, leaving 11 bases between the germline ends. The germline V gene encodes CDR1 SQVTM and CDR2 ANQGSEA. This CDR3 spans 13 amino acids. The CDR3 loop is CSVEIGVGQPQHF. The CDR3 DNA reads as TGCAGCGTTGAAATAGGGGTTGGTCAGCCCCAGCATTTT.

This chain joins TRBV6-2 or TRBV6-3 and TRBJ2-5; no reliable D call. This CDR3 has 12 residues. CDR1 MNHEY and CDR2 SVGEGT come from the germline V gene. Trimming removed 4 bases at V and 5 bases at J, with 8 bases between. The CDR3 sequence: CASSFGLETQYF. The DNA of the CDR3 is TGTGCCAGCAGTTTCGGTTTGGAGACCCAGTACTTC.

This sequence joins TRBV4-2 and TRBJ2-2; 7 bases align to TRBD2. The germline V gene encodes CDR1 LGHNA and CDR2 YNFKEQ. CDR3 length equals 16 residues. V was clipped by 3 bases and J by 7 bases; unmatched bases: 11. The CDR3 DNA sequence: TGTGCCAGCAGCCAGGGGGGAGGGAGGGCCGGCGGGGAGCTGTTTTTT. As protein: CASSQGGGRAGGELFF.

Of note for this clone: Other nucleotide sequences from this sample produce the same CDR3. This sequence joins TRBV5-1 and TRBJ2-5; 7 bases align to TRBD1. Trimming took 4 bases from V and 1 from J; bases not matched to a gene: 1. From germline, CDR1 is SGHRS and CDR2 YFSETQ. The CDR3 contains 13 residues. Here the CDR3 DNA reads TGCGCCAGCAGCCGGGACAGCCAAGAGACCCAGTACTTC. Translation: CASSRDSQETQYF.

This chain uses TRBV7-6 with TRBJ2-3; 8 positions agree with TRBD2. Germline V gives CDR1 SGHVS, CDR2 FNYEAQ. CDR3 length: 16 amino acids. With 1 base clipped from V and 0 bases from J, the junction kept 3 bases outside the gene matches. CDR3 residues: CASSLVSGVSTDTQYF. The CDR3 DNA sequence: TGTGCCAGCAGCTTAGTTAGCGGGGTTAGCACAGATACGCAGTATTTT.

The chain combines TRBV4-1 with TRBJ2-1; 10 bases fit TRBD2. The CDR3 loop spans 15 amino acids. Trimming took 9 bases from V and 0 from J; bases not matched to a gene: 5. Germline loops: CDR1 MGHRA, CDR2 YSYEKL. The CDR3 loop reads CASSWTSGSYNEQFF. As DNA, the CDR3 is TGCGCCAGTTCTTGGACTAGCGGCTCCTACAATGAGCAGTTCTTC.

The V and J genes are TRBV4-1 and TRBJ2-2; 12 bases map to TRBD2. V dropped 0 bases and J dropped 0; count of bases not matched to a gene: 14. CDR3 length equals 22 residues. The germline V gene has CDR1 MGHRA and CDR2 YSYEKL. CDR3 amino acids: CASSQDVELAGGAETNTGELFF. In nucleotides, the CDR3 is TGCGCCAGCAGCCAAGACGTGGAACTAGCGGGAGGAGCTGAAACGAACACCGGGGAGCTGTTTTTT.